The 2 T cell receptor beta chains in this list originate from one sample, sequenced in a study of PD-L1 blockade in urothelial cancer. The time point is: pretreatment peripheral blood. The method was immunoSEQ multiplex PCR; TCRdb's version includes in-frame clones alone and lacks a portion of them. The data show about 86,000 clones, with about 85% seen just once and approximately 15% held by the top ten. The source material was PBMCs, sampled around atezolizumab (anti-PD-L1) treatment. All receptors derive from a man in his sixties with urothelial cancer.

The chain couples TRBV2 to TRBJ2-3, with 8 bases lining up with TRBD1. J lost 6 bases, V lost 6 bases, and 8 bases had no gene match. From germline, CDR1 is SNHLY and CDR2 FYNNEI. The CDR3 is 14 residues long. CDR3 sequence: CASSALDRGDTQYF. DNA of the CDR3: TGTGCCAGCAGCGCCCTCGACAGGGGCGATACGCAGTATTTT.

This sequence joins TRBV7-6 and TRBJ2-5; 12 bases line up with TRBD2. Trimming took 5 bases from V and 2 from J; bases not matched to a gene: 3. From germline, CDR1 is SGHVS and CDR2 FNYEAQ. The CDR3 has 15 amino acids. The CDR3 coding sequence is TGTGCCAGCAGCGCGACTAGCGGGAGACAAGAGACCCAGTACTTC. It is translated as CASSATSGRQETQYF.